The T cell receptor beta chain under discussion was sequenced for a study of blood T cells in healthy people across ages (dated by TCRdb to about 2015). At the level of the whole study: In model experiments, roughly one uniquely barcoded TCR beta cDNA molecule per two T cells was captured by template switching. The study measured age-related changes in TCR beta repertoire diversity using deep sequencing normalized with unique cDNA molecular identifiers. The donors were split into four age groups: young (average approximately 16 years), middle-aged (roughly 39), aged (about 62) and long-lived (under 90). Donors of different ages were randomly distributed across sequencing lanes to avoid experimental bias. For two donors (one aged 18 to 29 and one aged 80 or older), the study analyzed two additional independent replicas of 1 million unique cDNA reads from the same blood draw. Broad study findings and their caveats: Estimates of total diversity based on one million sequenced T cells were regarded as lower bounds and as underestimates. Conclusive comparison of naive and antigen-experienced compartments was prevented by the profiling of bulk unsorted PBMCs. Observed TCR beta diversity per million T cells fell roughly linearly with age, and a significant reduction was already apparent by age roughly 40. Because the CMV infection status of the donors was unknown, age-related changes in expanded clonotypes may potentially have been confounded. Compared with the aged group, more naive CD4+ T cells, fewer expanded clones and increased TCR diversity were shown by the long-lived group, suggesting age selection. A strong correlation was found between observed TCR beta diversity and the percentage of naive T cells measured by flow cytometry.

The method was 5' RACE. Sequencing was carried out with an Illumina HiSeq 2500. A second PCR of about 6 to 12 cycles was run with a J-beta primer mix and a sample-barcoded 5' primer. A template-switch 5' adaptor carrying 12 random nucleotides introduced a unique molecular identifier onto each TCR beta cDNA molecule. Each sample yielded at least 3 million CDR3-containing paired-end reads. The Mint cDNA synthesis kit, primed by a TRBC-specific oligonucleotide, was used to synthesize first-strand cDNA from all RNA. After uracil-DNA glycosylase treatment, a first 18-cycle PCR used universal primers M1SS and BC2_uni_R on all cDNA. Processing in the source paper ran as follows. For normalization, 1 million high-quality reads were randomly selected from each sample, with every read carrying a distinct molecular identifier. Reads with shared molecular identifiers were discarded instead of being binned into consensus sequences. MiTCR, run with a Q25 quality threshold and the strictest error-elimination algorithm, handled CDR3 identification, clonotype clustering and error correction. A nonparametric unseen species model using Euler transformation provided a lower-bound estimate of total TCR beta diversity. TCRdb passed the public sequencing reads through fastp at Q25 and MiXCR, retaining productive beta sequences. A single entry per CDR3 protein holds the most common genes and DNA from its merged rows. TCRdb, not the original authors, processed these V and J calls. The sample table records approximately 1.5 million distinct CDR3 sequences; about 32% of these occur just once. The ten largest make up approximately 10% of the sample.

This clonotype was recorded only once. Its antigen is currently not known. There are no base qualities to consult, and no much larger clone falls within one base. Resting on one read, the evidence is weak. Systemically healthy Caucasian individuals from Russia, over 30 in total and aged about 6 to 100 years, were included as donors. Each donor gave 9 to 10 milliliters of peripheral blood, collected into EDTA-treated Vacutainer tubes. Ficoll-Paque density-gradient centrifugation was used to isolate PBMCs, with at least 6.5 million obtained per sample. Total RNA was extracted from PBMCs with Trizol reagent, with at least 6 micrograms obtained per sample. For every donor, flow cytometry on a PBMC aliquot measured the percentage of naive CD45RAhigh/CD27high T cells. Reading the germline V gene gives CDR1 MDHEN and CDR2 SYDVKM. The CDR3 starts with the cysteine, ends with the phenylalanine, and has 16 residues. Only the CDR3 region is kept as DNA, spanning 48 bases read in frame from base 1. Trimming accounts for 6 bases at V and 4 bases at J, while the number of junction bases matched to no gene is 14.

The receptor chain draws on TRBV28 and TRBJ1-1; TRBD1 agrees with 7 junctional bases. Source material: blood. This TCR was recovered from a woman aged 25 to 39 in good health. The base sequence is TGTGCCAGCAGCTCCACCCCGAGGGGGCAGGGCACTGAAGCTTTCTTT. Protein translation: CASSSTPRGQGTEAFF. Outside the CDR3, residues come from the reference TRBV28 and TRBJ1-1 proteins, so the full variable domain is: DVKVTQSSRYLVKRTGEKVFLECVQDMDHENMFWYRQDPGLGLRLIYFSYDVKMKEKGDIPEGYSVSREKKERFSLILESASTNQTSMYLCASSSTPRGQGTEAFFGQGTRLTVV.